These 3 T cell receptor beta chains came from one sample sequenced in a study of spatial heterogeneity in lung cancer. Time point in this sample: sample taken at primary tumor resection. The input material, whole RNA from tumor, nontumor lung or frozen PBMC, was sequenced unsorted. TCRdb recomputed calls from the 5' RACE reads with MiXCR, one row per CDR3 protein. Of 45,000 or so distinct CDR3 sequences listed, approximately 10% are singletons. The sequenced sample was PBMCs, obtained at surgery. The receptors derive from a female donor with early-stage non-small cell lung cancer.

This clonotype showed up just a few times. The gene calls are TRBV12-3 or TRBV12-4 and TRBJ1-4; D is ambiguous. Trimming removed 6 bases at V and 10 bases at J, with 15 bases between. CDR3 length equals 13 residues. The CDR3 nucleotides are TGTGCCAGCAGCCCAGACCGAGTGGTAAAACTGTTTTTT. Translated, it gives CASSPDRVVKLFF.

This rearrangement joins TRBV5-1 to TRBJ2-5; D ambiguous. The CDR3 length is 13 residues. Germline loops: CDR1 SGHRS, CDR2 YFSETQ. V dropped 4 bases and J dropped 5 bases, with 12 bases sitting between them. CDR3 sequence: CASSGVGRETQYF. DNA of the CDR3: TGCGCCAGCAGCGGCGTGGGCCGGGAGACCCAGTACTTC. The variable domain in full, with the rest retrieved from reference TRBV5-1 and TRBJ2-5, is KAGVTQTPRYLIKTRGQQVTLSCSPISGHRSVSWYQQTPGQGLQFLFEYFSETQRNKGNFPGRFSGRQFSNSRSEMNVSTLELGDSALYLCASSGVGRETQYFGPGTRLLVL.

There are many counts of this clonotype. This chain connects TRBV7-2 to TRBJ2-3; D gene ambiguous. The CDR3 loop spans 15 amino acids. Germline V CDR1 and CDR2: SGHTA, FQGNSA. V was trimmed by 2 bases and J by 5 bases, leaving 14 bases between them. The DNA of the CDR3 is TGTGCCAGCAGCTTATTAGGTCTAGTCGGAGATACGCAGTATTTT. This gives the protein CASSLLGLVGDTQYF.